These T cell receptor beta chains were read from a single sample in a study of regulatory T cells in long-lasting Graves disease. From the multiplex PCR reads, TCRdb called clonotypes with MiXCR, one entry per CDR3 protein. Of hundreds of thousands of distinct CDR3 sequences listed, approximately 16% are singletons. The same sample was also studied in work on T cells in Graves' hyperthyroidism and ophthalmopathy.

The sequences come from peripheral blood mononuclear cells (PBMCs), collected at new diagnosis, from a patient treated with antithyroid drugs. These receptors all stem from a woman aged 35 to 60 with Graves disease. Each CDR3 is given with its conserved first and last residue. D genes are given only for firm matches. The size entry is marked missing in some rows and otherwise reads once, few, many or a size class.

J gene | D gene | V gene | clone size | CDR3 protein | CDR3 DNA
TRBJ2-1 | . | TRBV7-3 | many | CASSPNPGWNEQFF | TGTGCCAGCAGCCCAAACCCAGGGTGGAATGAGCAGTTCTTC
TRBJ2-5 | . | TRBV4-1 | many | CASSQARSSEGETQYF | TGCGCCAGCAGCCAAGCTAGGAGTAGCGAGGGGGAGACCCAGTACTTC
TRBJ1-2 | . | TRBV12-3/TRBV12-4 | . | CASTLGTGYGYTF | TGTGCCAGCACCCTGGGAACGGGGTATGGCTACACCTTC
TRBJ1-1 | . | TRBV11-2 | many | CASSLDTVRDTEAFF | TGTGCCAGCAGCTTAGACACGGTTAGGGACACTGAAGCTTTCTTT
TRBJ2-7 | . | TRBV12-3/TRBV12-4 | many | CASSLEGGIYSYEQYF | TGTGCCAGCAGTTTAGAGGGGGGCATTTACTCCTACGAGCAGTACTTC
TRBJ2-7 | . | TRBV6-9 | . | CASSYSNFEGWAYEQYF | TGTGCCAGCAGTTACTCGAACTTTGAGGGGTGGGCCTACGAGCAGTACTTC
TRBJ2-7 | . | TRBV28 | many | CASSLLGAGEQYF | TGTGCCAGCAGTTTATTGGGGGCGGGCGAGCAGTACTTC
TRBJ1-2 | . | TRBV3-1 | many | CASSPWDLRRGYTF | TGTGCCAGCAGCCCGTGGGACCTCCGCCGGGGCTACACCTTC
TRBJ2-7 | TRBD1 | TRBV2 | many | CASSERTGGNEQYF | TGTGCCAGCAGTGAACGGACAGGGGGCAACGAGCAGTACTTC
TRBJ2-3 | TRBD2 | TRBV6-1 | . | CASVGGADTQYF | TGTGCCAGCGTGGGGGGGGCAGATACGCAGTATTTT
TRBJ2-1 | . | TRBV7-2 | many | CASSLGQGRFNEQFF | TGTGCCAGCAGCTTAGGGCAGGGACGTTTCAATGAGCAGTTCTTC
TRBJ1-2 | . | TRBV6-5 | . | CARSYNTHYGYTF | TGTGCCAGGAGTTACAACACCCATTATGGCTACACCTTC
TRBJ1-5 | TRBD1 | TRBV7-8 | many | CASSNGQGDIQPQHF | TGTGCCAGCAGCAACGGACAGGGGGACATTCAGCCCCAGCATTTT
TRBJ2-7 | TRBD2 | TRBV11-3 | many | CASSSSGGAYEQYF | TGTGCCAGCAGCTCTAGCGGGGGAGCCTACGAGCAGTACTTC
TRBJ1-5 | TRBD1 | TRBV12-3/TRBV12-4 | few | CASSPRDRGRDQPQHF | TGTGCCAGCAGTCCCCGGGACAGGGGGCGCGATCAGCCCCAGCATTTT
TRBJ1-1 | TRBD1 | TRBV6-1 | many | CASSDRGVDAFF | TGTGCCAGCAGCGACAGGGGGGTTGACGCTTTCTTT
TRBJ2-7 | . | TRBV2 | . | CASSGIPGSYEQYF | TGTGCCAGCAGTGGAATCCCGGGATCCTACGAGCAGTACTTC
TRBJ1-3 | . | TRBV20-1 | . | CSARGPTVSGNTIYF | TGCAGTGCTAGAGGACCTACGGTCTCTGGAAACACCATATATTTT
TRBJ1-1 | . | TRBV20-1 | . | CSGTSQGDTEAFF | TGCAGTGGAACCTCCCAGGGTGACACTGAAGCTTTCTTT
TRBJ2-7 | . | TRBV29-1 | many | CSATKTGISYEQYF | TGCAGCGCTACCAAGACAGGCATCTCCTACGAGCAGTACTTC
TRBJ1-4 | TRBD1 | TRBV9 | many | CASSEHPFGTEGEKLFF | TGTGCCAGCAGCGAACATCCTTTCGGGACAGAGGGTGAAAAACTGTTTTTT
TRBJ1-2 | . | TRBV7-9 | many | CASSFEGTGYGYTF | TGTGCCAGCAGCTTCGAAGGGACGGGTTATGGCTACACCTTC
TRBJ1-1 | TRBD1 | TRBV6-1 | many | CAIAVGDSGTEAFF | TGTGCCATCGCCGTAGGGGACAGTGGCACTGAAGCTTTCTTT
TRBJ2-2 | . | TRBV7-6 | many | CASSLMAGASGELFF | TGTGCCAGCAGCCTTATGGCAGGAGCCTCCGGGGAGCTGTTTTTT
TRBJ1-1 | . | TRBV6-1 | . | CATSSDRLAEAFF | TGTGCCACTAGCTCTGACAGGCTCGCTGAAGCTTTCTTT
TRBJ2-7 | TRBD2 | TRBV6-2/TRBV6-3 | . | CASSYSGEYEQYF | TGTGCCAGCAGTTATAGCGGGGAATACGAGCAGTACTTC
TRBJ1-3 | . | TRBV10-2 | . | CASSEVGVSGNTIYF | TGCGCCAGCAGTGAAGTGGGGGTCTCCGGAAACACCATATATTTT
TRBJ1-1 | . | TRBV28 | many | CAILHSTEAFF | TGTGCCATCTTACACAGCACTGAAGCTTTCTTT
TRBJ2-1 | TRBD2 | TRBV6-5 | many | CASSYASGTSGYNEQFF | TGTGCCAGCAGTTACGCGTCCGGGACTAGCGGGTACAATGAGCAGTTCTTC
TRBJ2-1 | TRBD2 | TRBV18 | . | CASSHLAGSNNEQFF | TGTGCCAGCTCACATCTAGCGGGGAGTAACAATGAGCAGTTCTTC
TRBJ1-5 | TRBD1 | TRBV11-2 | many | CASSLGDSQMNQPQHF | TGTGCCAGCAGCTTGGGGGACAGCCAAATGAATCAGCCCCAGCATTTT
TRBJ2-5 | . | TRBV5-6 | many | CASSTVGRRRETQYF | TGTGCCAGCAGTACCGTTGGAAGGAGAAGAGAGACCCAGTACTTC
TRBJ2-7 | . | TRBV2 | many | CASNAGQAGGYF | TGTGCCAGCAACGCAGGACAGGCCGGGGGGTACTTC
TRBJ2-5 | . | TRBV30 | many | CACTGGGETQYF | TGTGCCTGCACAGGGGGGGGAGAGACCCAGTACTTC
TRBJ1-1 | . | TRBV27 | many | CASSLEMRLEAFF | TGTGCCAGCAGTTTAGAAATGAGACTAGAGGCTTTCTTT
TRBJ2-7 | . | TRBV20-1 | once | CSARDIQGSYEQYF | TGCAGTGCTAGAGATATCCAAGGAAGCTACGAGCAGTACTTC
TRBJ1-1 | . | TRBV30 | many | CAWSYDRGTEAFF | TGTGCCTGGAGTTATGACCGAGGGACTGAAGCTTTCTTT
TRBJ2-7 | . | TRBV6-1 | . | CASFWGGSYEQYF | TGTGCCAGCTTCTGGGGCGGCTCCTACGAGCAGTACTTC
TRBJ2-7 | . | TRBV7-3 | many | CASSPWEEGEQYF | TGTGCCAGCAGCCCTTGGGAGGAGGGCGAGCAGTACTTC
TRBJ2-1 | TRBD2 | TRBV11-3 | many | CASSQGTSGGHSYNEQFF | TGTGCCAGCAGCCAAGGGACTAGCGGGGGGCACTCCTACAATGAGCAGTTCTTC
TRBJ2-3 | . | TRBV6-5 | few | CASSSSSSTDTQYF | TGTGCCAGCAGTTCTAGCAGTAGCACAGATACGCAGTATTTT